The 13 T cell receptor beta chains below all came from one sample that was sequenced in a study of T cell repertoires in aging, cancer and after chemotherapy. TCR beta rearrangements were amplified from peripheral blood genomic DNA. A mixed TRB-A/B primer pool amplified rearranged TRB by multiplex touch-down PCR. TCRdb passed the multiplex PCR reads through MiXCR, listing each CDR3 protein once. Among 1,400 to 1,500 distinct CDR3 sequences listed, around 60% were seen once. The specimen was blood. These receptors all come from a human donor with a blood cancer.

The chain recombines TRBV30 with TRBJ2-7, with TRBD2 as a possible D gene (5 bases). The end of the DNA fits TRBJ2-1 better, so the J call may be wrong. Looked up from germline, CDR1 is GTSNPN and CDR2 is SVGIG (reference sequence). The CDR3 loop spans 14 amino acids. CDR3 DNA sequence: TGTGCCTTTATCTCAGCTAGCAGAGTTTACGAGCAGTTCTTC. It translates to CAFISASRVYEQFF.

The chain carries TRBV29-1 and TRBJ2-7; D is unclear. V was trimmed by 5 bases and J by 4 bases, leaving 15 bases between them. CDR1 is SQVTM, CDR2 ANQGSEA, per germline. This CDR3 is built from 13 residues. The CDR3 nucleotides read TGCAGCGTTAAGGCTCCCTCTCTTTACGAGCAGTACTTC. It yields the protein CSVKAPSLYEQYF.

The chain has TRBV7-2 and TRBJ2-7; D not resolved. CDR1 and CDR2 (germline): SGHTA, FQGNSA. The CDR3 contains 14 residues. Trimming took 6 bases from V and 1 from J, leaving 13 bases between them. The DNA of the CDR3 is TGTGCCAGCAGTCCGAGAGGCGTTTCCTACGAGCAGTACTTC. Amino acid sequence: CASSPRGVSYEQYF. The full variable domain, completed using reference TRBV7-2 and TRBJ2-7, is GAGVSQSPSNKVTEKGKDVELRCDPISGHTALYWYRQSLGQGLEFLIYFQGNSAPDKSGLPSDRFSAERTGGSVSTLTIQRTQQEDSAVYLCASSPRGVSYEQYFGPGTRLTVT.

This chain joins TRBV6-1 and TRBJ1-6, with D tentatively TRBD1 (6 bases). Germline values: CDR1 MNHNS, CDR2 SASEGT. The CDR3 is 16 amino acids. Deletions cut 6 bases from V and 6 bases from J, with 18 bases between. The DNA for the CDR3 is TGTGCCAGCAGGGGGCGACGGGACAATTCTAATTCACCCCTCCACTTT. Amino acids: CASRGRRDNSNSPLHF.

This clonotype showed up just a few times. The rearrangement links TRBV7-6 to TRBJ2-1; TRBD2 aligns across 9 bases. The CDR3 extends over 16 amino acids. Trimming removed 5 bases from V and 5 bases from J; junction bases left unmatched: 10. Germline V lookup: CDR1 SGHVS, CDR2 FNYEAQ. The CDR3 loop is CASSKMPAGGDNEQFF. CDR3 DNA: TGTGCCAGCAGCAAAATGCCAGCGGGGGGCGACAATGAGCAGTTCTTC. The whole variable domain, filled in from reference TRBV7-6 and TRBJ2-1, reads GAGVSQSPRYKVTKRGQDVALRCDPISGHVSLYWYRQALGQGPEFLTYFNYEAQQDKSGLPNDRFSAERPEGSISTLTIQRTEQRDSAMYRCASSKMPAGGDNEQFFGPGTRLTVL.

This clonotype was found a few times. The chain joins TRBV10-3 to TRBJ1-2, with D perhaps matching TRBD1 (5 bases). Trimming removed 3 bases at V and 0 bases at J, with 17 bases between. The V gene's germline CDR1 is ENHRY and CDR2 SYGVKD. The CDR3 consists of 17 residues. Here the CDR3 reads CAISDGDPRRSNYGYTF. In DNA, the CDR3 is TGTGCCATCAGTGATGGGGACCCCCGCAGGTCTAACTATGGCTACACCTTC.

The chain recombines TRBV19 with TRBJ2-1; D might be TRBD1 (5 bases). V lost 10 bases and J lost 0, with 19 bases in between. The CDR3 length is 16 residues. The V gene's germline CDR1 is LNHDA and CDR2 SQIVND (reference sequence). In nucleotides, the CDR3 is TGTGCCACACAGGCATCGAACTGGGGCTCCTACAATGAGCAGTTCTTC. Its protein product is CATQASNWGSYNEQFF.

A single count supports this clonotype. V is TRBV7-2 and J is TRBJ2-7, with a weak D call TRBD2 (5 bases). V lost 5 bases and J 5 bases, leaving 13 bases between the germline ends. This CDR3 contains 13 residues. Germline lookup yields CDR1 SGHTA and CDR2 FQGNSA. DNA of the CDR3: TGTGCCAGCAGCCGCACTAGTATCGACGAGCAGTACTTC. Encoded protein: CASSRTSIDEQYF.

This clonotype was seen only once. The CDR3, as DNA: TGTGCCAGCAGGGAACCACGGGACGTGGGTTCCTACAATGAGCAGTTCTTC. It codes for CASREPRDVGSYNEQFF. The chain carries TRBV6-5 and TRBJ2-1; D could derive from TRBD1 or TRBD2 (5 bases each). V was shortened by 6 bases and J by 1 base, with 19 bases between the two germline ends. The CDR3 has 17 amino acids. Germline V gene lookup returns CDR1 MNHEY and CDR2 SVGAGI.

The chain has TRBV6-5 and TRBJ2-1; tentative D call: TRBD1 (6 bases). V was shortened by 5 bases and J by 8 bases, with 19 bases between the two germline ends. The V gene's germline CDR1 is MNHEY and CDR2 SVGAGI. This CDR3 contains 15 residues. CDR3 sequence: CASSRGDIRGDEQFF. Here the CDR3 DNA reads TGTGCCAGCAGTCGTGGGGACATTCGTGGCGATGAGCAGTTCTTC.

This clonotype occurred a few times. V and J are TRBV6-5 and TRBJ2-3, with 9 bases matching TRBD2. V was pared by 0 bases and J by 2 bases, with 6 bases of the junction left unmatched. The CDR3 extends over 17 amino acids. Germline V CDR1 and CDR2: MNHEY, SVGAGI. This CDR3 is CASSYSASGTSTDTQYF. The CDR3 DNA sequence: TGTGCCAGCAGTTACTCGGCTAGCGGGACATCCACAGATACGCAGTATTTT.

This clonotype was observed a few times. V and J are TRBV6-5 and TRBJ2-2; D is undetermined. The ends were cut back, 2 bases at V and 6 bases at J, with 1 base in the middle. Germline V gene sequence: CDR1 MNHEY, CDR2 SVGAGI. The length of the CDR3 is 11 residues. CDR3 nucleotide sequence: TGTGCCAGCAGTTACCCCGGGGAGCTGTTTTTT. Protein: CASSYPGELFF.

The chain joins TRBV10-3 to TRBJ1-6; D uncertain. Germline loops: CDR1 ENHRY, CDR2 SYGVKD. The V and J ends lost 7 bases and 9 bases respectively, with 16 bases between them. The CDR3 covers 14 residues. CDR3 in DNA: TGTGCCATCAAAGGGAACACCCTTGGTTCACCCCTCCACTTT. It encodes CAIKGNTLGSPLHF.